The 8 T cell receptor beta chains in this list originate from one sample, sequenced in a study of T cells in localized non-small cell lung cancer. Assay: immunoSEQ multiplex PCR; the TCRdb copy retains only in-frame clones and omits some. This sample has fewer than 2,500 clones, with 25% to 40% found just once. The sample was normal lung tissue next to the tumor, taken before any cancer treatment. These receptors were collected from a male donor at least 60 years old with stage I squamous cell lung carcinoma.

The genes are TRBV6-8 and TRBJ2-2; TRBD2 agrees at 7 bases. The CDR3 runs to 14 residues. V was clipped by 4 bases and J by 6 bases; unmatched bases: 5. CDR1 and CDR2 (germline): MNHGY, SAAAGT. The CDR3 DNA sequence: TGTGCCAGCAGTTCATTAGGACTAGCCGGGGAGCTGTTTTTT. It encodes CASSSLGLAGELFF.

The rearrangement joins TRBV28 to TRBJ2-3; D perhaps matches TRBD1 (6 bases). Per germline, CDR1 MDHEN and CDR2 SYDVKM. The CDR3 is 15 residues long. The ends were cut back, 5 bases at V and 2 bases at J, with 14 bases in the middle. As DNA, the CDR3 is TGTGCCAGCAGTCCCCGACAGGTTCACACAGATACGCAGTATTTT. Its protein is CASSPRQVHTDTQYF.

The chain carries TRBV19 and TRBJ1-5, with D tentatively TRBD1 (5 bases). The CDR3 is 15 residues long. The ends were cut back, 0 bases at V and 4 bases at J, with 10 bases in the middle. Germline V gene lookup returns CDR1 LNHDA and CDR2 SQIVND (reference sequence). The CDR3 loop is CASSIEEGLNQPQHF. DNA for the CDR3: TGTGCCAGTAGTATAGAAGAGGGGTTAAATCAGCCCCAGCATTTT.

CDR3 loop: CASSRLASNTDTQYF. DNA for the CDR3: TGTGCCAGCAGCCGACTAGCATCCAACACAGATACGCAGTATTTT. The rearrangement joins TRBV14 to TRBJ2-3, with 7 bases aligning to TRBD2. Germline assignment: CDR1 SGHDN and CDR2 FVKESK. With 4 bases clipped from V and 2 bases from J, the junction kept 6 bases outside the gene matches. The CDR3 is made up of 15 amino acids.

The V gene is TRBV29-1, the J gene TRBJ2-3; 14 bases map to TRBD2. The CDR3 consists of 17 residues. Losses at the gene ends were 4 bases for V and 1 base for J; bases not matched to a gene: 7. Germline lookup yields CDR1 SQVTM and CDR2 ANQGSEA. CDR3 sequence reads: CSVGGLAGGGGTDTQYF. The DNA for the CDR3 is TGCAGCGTTGGTGGACTAGCGGGAGGTGGAGGCACAGATACGCAGTATTTT.

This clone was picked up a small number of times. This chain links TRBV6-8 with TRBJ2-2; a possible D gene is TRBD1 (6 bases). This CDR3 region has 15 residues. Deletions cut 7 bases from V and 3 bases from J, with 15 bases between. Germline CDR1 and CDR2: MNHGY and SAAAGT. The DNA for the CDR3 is TGTGCCAGCACCCCGTCGGACAGTTACACCGGGGAGCTGTTTTTT. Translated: CASTPSDSYTGELFF.

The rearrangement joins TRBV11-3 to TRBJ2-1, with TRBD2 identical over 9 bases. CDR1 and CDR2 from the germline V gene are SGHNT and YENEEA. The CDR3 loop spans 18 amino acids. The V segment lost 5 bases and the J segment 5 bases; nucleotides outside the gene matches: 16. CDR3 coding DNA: TGTGCCAGCAGCCCGACTAGCGGTCTGGGAAAATATAACAATGAGCAGTTCTTC. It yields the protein CASSPTSGLGKYNNEQFF.

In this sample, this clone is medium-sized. CDR3 protein: CASSPFLYNSPLHF. DNA for the CDR3: TGTGCCAGCAGCCCGTTCCTATATAATTCACCCCTCCACTTT. The chain combines TRBV11-3 with TRBJ1-6; no definite D call. The germline V gene encodes CDR1 SGHNT and CDR2 YENEEA. V was shortened by 5 bases and J by 4 bases, with 9 bases between the two germline ends. The CDR3 loop spans 14 amino acids.